The 31 T cell receptor beta chains below all came from one sample that was sequenced in a study of T cell repertoires in cytomegalovirus infection. These TCRs are of unknown antigen specificity. TCRdb passed the reads through MiXCR, listing each CDR3 protein once. The data hold just over 450,000 distinct CDR3 sequences, with roughly 46% observed a single time. The material was cultured PBMCs, obtained from culture after CMV antigen stimulation. Receptors originate from a human donor in good health (CMV status not recorded). Some clones in this sample may be carry-over from other donors' samples.

The chain links TRBV6-1 to TRBJ1-3; D remains unclear. This CDR3 has 15 amino acids. The V end was cut by 4 bases, the J end by 2 bases, with 12 bases between. The germline CDR1 and CDR2 sequences are MNHNS and SASEGT. CDR3 DNA: TGTGCCAGCAGTGCCTTTCACGCTGCTGGAAACACCATATATTTT. It specifies CASSAFHAAGNTIYF.

This clonotype has a handful of counts. The V gene is TRBV11-2, the J gene TRBJ1-2; no clear D gene. The CDR3 has 15 amino acids. Germline V gene data show CDR1 as SGHAT and CDR2 as FQNNGV. Trimming took 5 bases from V and 2 from J, leaving 15 bases between them. The CDR3 here is CASSPYGEGNYGYTF. The CDR3 bases are TGTGCCAGCAGCCCCTACGGGGAGGGAAACTATGGCTACACCTTC.

V usage is TRBV20-1 and J usage is TRBJ2-1; 8 positions match TRBD1. J was trimmed by 8 bases and V by 7 bases; bases with no gene match: 13. This CDR3 is built from 14 residues. The germline CDR1 and CDR2 sequences are DFQATT and SNEGSKA (reference sequence). The CDR3 sequence is CSGEARQGFYEQFF. The DNA of the CDR3 is TGCAGTGGGGAGGCCAGACAGGGGTTCTATGAGCAGTTCTTC.

The rearrangement uses TRBV20-1 and TRBJ2-4, with TRBD2 identical over 7 bases. Germline CDR1 DFQATT, CDR2 SNEGSKA (reference sequence). The CDR3 has 15 amino acids. With 7 bases clipped from V and 1 base from J, the junction kept 10 bases outside the gene matches. The CDR3 DNA is TGCAGTGTCCGACGGGGGGATGACGCCAAAAACATTCAGTACTTC. Translation: CSVRRGDDAKNIQYF.

This clonotype was detected a few times. The rearrangement joins TRBV7-9 to TRBJ2-6, with a possible D match to TRBD1 (6 bases). Germline CDR1 is SEHNR and CDR2 is FQNEAQ (reference sequence). The V end lost 5 bases, the J end lost 4 bases, and 9 bases lay between the germline ends. The CDR3 runs 14 residues. CDR3 nucleotide sequence: TGTGCCAGCAGCATGGGGGCCGGGGCCAACGTCCTGACTTTC. As protein: CASSMGAGANVLTF.

In the case of this clonotype: The junction departs from the called germline gene at one end, perhaps through a read error. V usage is TRBV5-3 and J usage is TRBJ2-1; 7 nucleotides align to TRBD1. TRBV5-3 is an open reading frame, and its role is uncertain. CDR3 size: 12 residues. CDR3 sequence (DNA): TGTGCCAGCAGCTTGGCTACAGGGGCCTTCTTCTTC. It is translated as CASSLATGAFFF.

This clonotype was recorded a few times. The gene calls are TRBV7-2 and TRBJ2-5, with TRBD2 matching over 9 bases. CDR1 and CDR2 from the germline V gene are SGHTA and FQGNSA. This CDR3 region has 16 residues. The V gene end was trimmed by 2 bases and the J gene end by 5 bases; junction bases not matched to a gene: 9. The CDR3 region is CASSLQASGAGETQYF. The CDR3 region has the DNA TGTGCCAGCAGCTTACAGGCTAGCGGGGCTGGGGAGACCCAGTACTTC.

The gene calls are TRBV6-8 and TRBJ2-4, with 11 bases that match TRBD1. Germline V lookup: CDR1 MNHGY, CDR2 SAAAGT. V trimming: 6 bases; J trimming: 7 bases; junction bases outside the gene matches: 5. CDR3 length: 14 residues. CDR3 amino acids: CASSAWTGGNIQYF. The DNA of the CDR3 is TGTGCCAGCAGCGCCTGGACAGGGGGCAACATTCAGTACTTC.

The gene calls are TRBV28 and TRBJ1-2, with a possible D match to TRBD1 (6 bases). CDR1 MDHEN and CDR2 SYDVKM come from the germline V gene. The CDR3 spans 13 residues. V lost 5 bases and J lost 4, with 11 bases in between. For the CDR3, the DNA is TGTGCCAGCAGTAGGGGACACCTCTATGGCTACACCTTC. Residues: CASSRGHLYGYTF.

In its sample, this clonotype was seen a few times. The rearrangement joins TRBV11-3 to TRBJ2-1; D assignment may be TRBD1 or TRBD2 (6 bases each). V shed 2 bases and J shed 6 bases, with 14 bases lying between them. The CDR3 covers 15 residues. Per the germline V gene, CDR1 is SGHNT and CDR2 is YENEEA. In DNA form, the CDR3 reads TGTGCCAGCAGCTTAAGGAGGGGGGCCCCCAATGAGCAGTTCTTC. Translating it yields CASSLRRGAPNEQFF.

This clonotype occurred a few times. The rearrangement uses TRBV27 and TRBJ2-2; D possibly uses TRBD1 or TRBD2 (5 bases each). V lost 1 base and J lost 5, with 11 bases in between. This CDR3 spans 15 amino acids. Germline V gene lookup returns CDR1 MNHEY and CDR2 SMNVEV (reference sequence). CDR3 protein: CASSLYGAETGELFF. The DNA of the CDR3 is TGTGCCAGCAGTTTATACGGGGCGGAGACCGGGGAGCTGTTTTTT.

This clonotype was seen only once. V is TRBV19 and J is TRBJ2-1; TRBD2 is a possible D gene (6 bases). The ends were cut back, 5 bases at V and 4 bases at J, with 18 bases in the middle. Per germline, CDR1 LNHDA and CDR2 SQIVND (reference sequence). This CDR3 region has 16 residues. CDR3 nucleotide sequence: TGTGCCAGTAGTCTAAGGGCGTCTAGCGCGTACAATGAGCAGTTCTTC. This codes for CASSLRASSAYNEQFF. Variable domain in full (rest from reference TRBV19 and TRBJ2-1): DGGITQSPKYLFRKEGQNVTLSCEQNLNHDAMYWYRQDPGQGLRLIYYSQIVNDFQKGDIAEGYSVSREKKESFPLTVTSAQKNPTAFYLCASSLRASSAYNEQFFGPGTRLTVL.

The gene calls are TRBV7-2 and TRBJ2-4; the D gene is possibly TRBD2 (5 bases). The V gene lost 2 bases and the J gene lost 8 bases, with 16 bases spanning the gap. There are 15 residues in the CDR3. Germline loops: CDR1 SGHTA, CDR2 FQGNSA. CDR3 nucleotides: TGTGCCAGCAGCTTATTAGGACTGACACCCGACATTCAGTACTTC. Translating gives CASSLLGLTPDIQYF. Complete variable domain (other parts from reference TRBV7-2 and TRBJ2-4): GAGVSQSPSNKVTEKGKDVELRCDPISGHTALYWYRQSLGQGLEFLIYFQGNSAPDKSGLPSDRFSAERTGGSVSTLTIQRTQQEDSAVYLCASSLLGLTPDIQYFGAGTRLSVL.

The chain couples TRBV7-9 to TRBJ2-5, with 11 bases aligning to TRBD2. CDR3 length: 18 amino acids. With V trimmed by 0 bases and J by 0 bases, 6 bases remained unmatched. Germline V gene sequence: CDR1 SEHNR, CDR2 FQNEAQ (reference sequence). The CDR3 sequence is CASSLAKRLAGNQETQYF. The DNA for the CDR3 is TGTGCCAGCAGCTTAGCAAAACGACTAGCGGGGAACCAAGAGACCCAGTACTTC. Complete variable domain (other parts from reference TRBV7-9 and TRBJ2-5): DTGVSQNPRHKITKRGQNVTFRCDPISEHNRLYWYRQTLGQGPEFLTYFQNEAQLEKSRLLSDRFSAERPKGSFSTLEIQRTEQGDSAMYLCASSLAKRLAGNQETQYFGPGTRLLVL.

This sequence joins TRBV5-6 and TRBJ2-7; D call uncertain. Germline lookup yields CDR1 SGHDT and CDR2 YYEEEE. This CDR3 contains 16 residues. Trimming removed 0 bases from V and 0 bases from J, with 13 bases in between. CDR3 nucleotides: TGTGCCAGCAGCTTGGGAGGTCTCCTCCCCTCCTACGAGCAGTACTTC. The encoded protein is CASSLGGLLPSYEQYF.

A few counts support this clonotype. This chain joins TRBV7-2 and TRBJ1-2; D perhaps matches TRBD1 (5 bases). Deletions cut 1 base from V and 6 bases from J, with 12 bases between. The germline gives CDR1 SGHTA, CDR2 FQGNSA. The CDR3 runs 14 residues. The CDR3: CASSLGAGPDGYTF. CDR3 DNA: TGTGCCAGCAGCTTAGGAGCAGGGCCGGATGGCTACACCTTC. Filled out from reference TRBV7-2 and TRBJ1-2, the complete variable domain reads GAGVSQSPSNKVTEKGKDVELRCDPISGHTALYWYRQSLGQGLEFLIYFQGNSAPDKSGLPSDRFSAERTGGSVSTLTIQRTQQEDSAVYLCASSLGAGPDGYTFGSGTRLTVV.

This clonotype showed up just a few times. The rearrangement links TRBV7-2 to TRBJ2-5; 12 nucleotides agree with TRBD1. V shed 5 bases and J 5 bases; nucleotides not matched to a gene: 12. CDR1 SGHTA and CDR2 FQGNSA come from the germline V gene. The CDR3 sequence is 17 residues long. CDR3 loop: CASSPHVGTGGGETQYF. CDR3 nucleotide sequence: TGTGCCAGCAGCCCCCACGTTGGGACAGGGGGCGGTGAGACCCAGTACTTC.

This clonotype was counted a few times. The rearrangement joins TRBV6-2 or TRBV6-3 to TRBJ2-3; D unresolved. Trimming took 7 bases from V and 6 from J, leaving 11 bases between them. Germline-derived CDR1 and CDR2 are MNHEY and SVGEGT. The CDR3 consists of 12 residues. CDR3 sequence (DNA): TGTGCCAGCACCTCGGGTGGGGATACGCAGTATTTT. This gives the protein CASTSGGDTQYF.

This clonotype was observed a handful of times. This rearrangement joins TRBV7-8 to TRBJ1-2; D is uncertain. From germline, CDR1 is SGHVS and CDR2 FQNEAQ. Trimming left V 1 base short and J 2 bases short, with 11 bases between. CDR3 length: 15 amino acids. The CDR3, as DNA: TGTGCCAGCAGCTTAGGTCAGCCCTCAAACTATGGCTACACCTTC. It translates to CASSLGQPSNYGYTF.

This clonotype was observed a handful of times. This chain connects TRBV10-3 to TRBJ2-7; D is unresolved. CDR3 size: 14 residues. V was pared by 0 bases and J by 6 bases, with 12 bases between. From germline, CDR1 is ENHRY and CDR2 SYGVKD. Written as DNA, the CDR3 is TGTGCCATCAGTGAGTCGCATAGTGTAGGCGAGCAGTACTTC. It codes for CAISESHSVGEQYF.

Concerning this clonotype: Germline and junction disagree at one end, which may indicate a read error. The CDR3 DNA is TGCAGTGCGAGAGTAGCGGGAGTGAACGTAGAGCGCTCCTACAATGAGCAGTTCTTC. The encoded protein is CSARVAGVNVERSYNEQFF. The chain combines TRBV20-1 with TRBJ2-1, with 9 bases lining up with TRBD2. The germline CDR1 and CDR2 sequences are DFQATT and SNEGSKA (reference sequence). CDR3 size: 19 residues.

This clonotype was found a few times. The chain joins TRBV7-2 to TRBJ2-7, with D uncertain. CDR1 is SGHTA and CDR2 is FQGNSA in the germline V gene. V lost 2 bases to trimming and J lost 2 bases, with 10 bases between them. This CDR3 contains 14 residues. CDR3 loop: CASSLRLFAYEQYF. CDR3 in DNA: TGTGCCAGCAGCTTACGGCTCTTTGCCTACGAGCAGTACTTC.

This clonotype was seen only a few times. The J gene is TRBJ2-1, the V gene TRBV7-8; 7 bases are shared with TRBD2. The CDR3 totals 13 residues. Germline CDR1 reads SGHVS; CDR2 reads FQNEAQ. V lost 11 bases and J lost 8; bases outside the gene matches: 12. CDR3 in DNA: TGTGCCGGCGCCCGGACTAGAGTCCATGAGCAGTTCTTC. Amino acids: CAGARTRVHEQFF.

This clonotype has a handful of counts. The chain links TRBV7-2 to TRBJ2-1, with D perhaps TRBD1 or TRBD2 (5 bases each). The germline V and J ends were trimmed by 5 bases and 4 bases, with 15 bases remaining between them. Germline lookup yields CDR1 SGHTA and CDR2 FQGNSA. The CDR3 covers 15 residues. The CDR3 sequence is CASSPSGTIYNEQFF. Here the CDR3 DNA reads TGTGCCAGCAGCCCAAGTGGGACGATATACAATGAGCAGTTCTTC.

There are a few counts of this clonotype. The rearrangement links TRBV7-2 to TRBJ1-2; the match to TRBD1 covers 7 bases. V shed 3 bases and J 4 bases; nucleotides not matched to a gene: 11. The CDR3 loop spans 16 amino acids. Per the germline V gene, CDR1 is SGHTA and CDR2 is FQGNSA. The CDR3 nucleotides are TGTGCCAGCAGCTTCCCTCCGGGACAGAGAGTCTATGGCTACACCTTC. It encodes CASSFPPGQRVYGYTF.

This clonotype appeared a single time. The chain carries TRBV19 and TRBJ2-5; tentatively, D is TRBD2 (5 bases). V lost 4 bases to trimming and J lost 0 bases, with 12 bases between them. The CDR3 has 15 amino acids. Germline-derived CDR1 and CDR2 are LNHDA and SQIVND (reference sequence). This chain's CDR3 is CASSTLGLNQETQYF. CDR3 DNA: TGTGCCAGTAGTACCCTAGGACTGAACCAAGAGACCCAGTACTTC.

The gene calls are TRBV12-3 or TRBV12-4 and TRBJ1-5; D is uncertain. The CDR3 extends over 14 amino acids. The V and J ends lost 1 base and 6 bases respectively, with 10 bases between them. CDR3 in DNA: TGTGCCAGCAGTTTAGTCCGTCTAGGTCAGCCCCAGCATTTT. Its translation: CASSLVRLGQPQHF.

This clonotype was observed a handful of times. The V gene is TRBV11-2, the J gene TRBJ2-6; the D gene could be TRBD1 or TRBD2 (5 bases each). Germline V CDR1 and CDR2: SGHAT, FQNNGV. V was cut by 5 bases and J by 0 bases, with 17 bases left in between. The length of the CDR3 is 18 residues. As DNA, the CDR3 is TGTGCCAGCAGCCCCCTCGGGACCAACCCCTCTGGGGCCAACGTCCTGACTTTC. Its protein is CASSPLGTNPSGANVLTF.

This clonotype was counted between two and nine times. The chain carries TRBV5-4 and TRBJ2-1; 11 nucleotides match TRBD2. The CDR3 is 17 amino acids. Germline values: CDR1 SGHNT, CDR2 YYREEE (reference sequence). The V segment lost 4 bases and the J segment 4 bases; nucleotides outside the gene matches: 10. CDR3 sequence: CASSPKPLAGGYNEQFF. CDR3 nucleotide sequence: TGTGCCAGCAGCCCAAAACCTCTAGCGGGAGGATACAATGAGCAGTTCTTC. The full variable domain, rest sourced from reference TRBV5-4 and TRBJ2-1, is ETGVTQSPTHLIKTRGQQVTLRCSSQSGHNTVSWYQQALGQGPQFIFQYYREEENGRGNFPPRFSGLQFPNYSSELNVNALELDDSALYLCASSPKPLAGGYNEQFFGPGTRLTVL.

J is TRBJ1-5 and V is TRBV19; tentative D call: TRBD1 (6 bases). Germline V gives CDR1 LNHDA, CDR2 SQIVND (reference sequence). The germline V and J ends were trimmed by 6 bases and 6 bases, with 18 bases remaining between them. The CDR3 has 15 residues. CDR3 nucleotides: TGTGCCAGTAGCCACTTGGACAGCTTGTCTCAGCCCCAGCATTTT. Translated: CASSHLDSLSQPQHF. The whole variable domain, filled in from reference TRBV19 and TRBJ1-5, reads DGGITQSPKYLFRKEGQNVTLSCEQNLNHDAMYWYRQDPGQGLRLIYYSQIVNDFQKGDIAEGYSVSREKKESFPLTVTSAQKNPTAFYLCASSHLDSLSQPQHFGDGTRLSIL.

This clonotype showed up just a few times. V gene TRBV7-9 combines with J gene TRBJ1-1; tentative D call: TRBD1 (5 bases). Germline CDR1 and CDR2: SEHNR and FQNEAQ (reference sequence). The CDR3 contains 11 residues. Trimming stripped 6 bases from V and 9 bases from J, with 11 bases between. In nucleotides, the CDR3 is TGTGCCAGCAGTCCGGACAAGAAAGCTTTCTTT. This sequence encodes CASSPDKKAFF.